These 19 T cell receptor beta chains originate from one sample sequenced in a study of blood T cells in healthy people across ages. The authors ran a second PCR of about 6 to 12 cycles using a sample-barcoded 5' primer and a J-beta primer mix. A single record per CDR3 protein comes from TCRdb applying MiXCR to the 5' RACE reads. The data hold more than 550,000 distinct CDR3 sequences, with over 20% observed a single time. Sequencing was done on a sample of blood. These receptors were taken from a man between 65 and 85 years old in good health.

This CDR3 is CASSLGTASNQPQHF. For the CDR3, the DNA is TGCGCCAGCAGCCTTGGGACAGCTAGCAATCAGCCCCAGCATTTT. The genes are TRBV5-1 and TRBJ1-5; 7 bases align to TRBD1. This CDR3 is built from 15 residues. Trimming took 4 bases from V and 0 from J; bases not matched to a gene: 4. Per the germline V gene, CDR1 is SGHRS and CDR2 is YFSETQ.

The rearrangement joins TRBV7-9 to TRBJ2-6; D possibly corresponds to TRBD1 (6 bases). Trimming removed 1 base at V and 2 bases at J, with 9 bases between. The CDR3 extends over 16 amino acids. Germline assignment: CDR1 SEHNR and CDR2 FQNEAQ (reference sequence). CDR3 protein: CASSLVSGAGANVLTF. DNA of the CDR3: TGTGCCAGCAGCTTAGTCTCAGGGGCTGGGGCCAACGTCCTGACTTTC. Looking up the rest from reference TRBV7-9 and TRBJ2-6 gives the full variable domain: DTGVSQNPRHKITKRGQNVTFRCDPISEHNRLYWYRQTLGQGPEFLTYFQNEAQLEKSRLLSDRFSAERPKGSFSTLEIQRTEQGDSAMYLCASSLVSGAGANVLTFGAGSRLTVL.

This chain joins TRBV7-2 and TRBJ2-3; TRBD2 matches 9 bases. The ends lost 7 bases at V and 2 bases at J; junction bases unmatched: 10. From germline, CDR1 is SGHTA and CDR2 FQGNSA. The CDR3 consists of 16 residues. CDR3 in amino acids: CASNLGTSLPTDTQYF. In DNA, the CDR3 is TGTGCCAGCAATCTCGGGACTAGCTTGCCCACAGATACGCAGTATTTT.

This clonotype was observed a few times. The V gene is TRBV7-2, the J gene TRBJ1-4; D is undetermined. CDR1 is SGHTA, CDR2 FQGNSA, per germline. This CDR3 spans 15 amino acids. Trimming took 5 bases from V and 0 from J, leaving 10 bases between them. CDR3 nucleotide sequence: TGTGCCAGCAGCGAACAGTTTGCAACTAATGAAAAACTGTTTTTT. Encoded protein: CASSEQFATNEKLFF.

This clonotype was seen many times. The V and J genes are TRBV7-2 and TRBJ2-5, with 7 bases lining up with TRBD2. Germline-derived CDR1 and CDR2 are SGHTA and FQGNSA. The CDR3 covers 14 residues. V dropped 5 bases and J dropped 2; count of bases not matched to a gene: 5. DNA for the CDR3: TGTGCCAGCAGCCCTACGGGACTACAAGAGACCCAGTACTTC. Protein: CASSPTGLQETQYF.

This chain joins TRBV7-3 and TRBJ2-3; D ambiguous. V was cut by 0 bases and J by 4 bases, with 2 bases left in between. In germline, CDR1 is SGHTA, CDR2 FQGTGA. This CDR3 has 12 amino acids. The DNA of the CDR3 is TGTGCCAGCAGCTTAACGTCAGATACGCAGTATTTT. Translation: CASSLTSDTQYF. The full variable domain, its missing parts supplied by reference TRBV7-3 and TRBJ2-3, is GAGVSQTPSNKVTEKGKYVELRCDPISGHTALYWYRQSLGQGPEFLIYFQGTGAADDSGLPNDRFFAVRPEGSVSTLKIQRTERGDSAVYLCASSLTSDTQYFGPGTRLTVL.

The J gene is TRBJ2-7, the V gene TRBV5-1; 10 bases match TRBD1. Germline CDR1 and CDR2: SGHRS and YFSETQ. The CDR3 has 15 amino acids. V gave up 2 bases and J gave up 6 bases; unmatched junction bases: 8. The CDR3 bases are TGCGCCAGCAGCTTCCGGGACAGGGGTTTCTCCGAGCAGTACTTC. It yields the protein CASSFRDRGFSEQYF.

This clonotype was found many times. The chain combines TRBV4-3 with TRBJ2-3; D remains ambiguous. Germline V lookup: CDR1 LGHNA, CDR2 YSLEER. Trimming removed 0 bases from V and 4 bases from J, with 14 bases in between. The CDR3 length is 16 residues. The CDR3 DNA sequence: TGCGCCAGCAGCCAAGATAGCTCGCGCGCGGCAGATACGCAGTATTTT. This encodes CASSQDSSRAADTQYF.

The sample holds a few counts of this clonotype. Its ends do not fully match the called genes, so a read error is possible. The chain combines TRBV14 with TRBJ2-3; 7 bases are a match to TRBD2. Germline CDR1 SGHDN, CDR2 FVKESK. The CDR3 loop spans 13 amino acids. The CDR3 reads CASSLRLARPLHF. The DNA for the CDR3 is TGTGCCAGCAGCCTTCGACTAGCAAGGCCCCTACATTTT.

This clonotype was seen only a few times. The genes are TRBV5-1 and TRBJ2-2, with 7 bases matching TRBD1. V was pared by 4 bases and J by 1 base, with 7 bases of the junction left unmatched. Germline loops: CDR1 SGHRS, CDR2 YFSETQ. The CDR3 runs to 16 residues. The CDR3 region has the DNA TGCGCCAGCAGCATCACAGGGGTCCGGAACACCGGGGAGCTGTTTTTT. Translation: CASSITGVRNTGELFF.

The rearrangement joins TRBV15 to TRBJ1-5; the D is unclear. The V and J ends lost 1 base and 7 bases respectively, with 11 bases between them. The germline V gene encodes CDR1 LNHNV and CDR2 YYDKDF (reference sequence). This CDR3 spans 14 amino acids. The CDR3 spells CATSRARGGQPQHF. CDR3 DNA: TGTGCCACCAGCAGAGCTCGAGGAGGACAGCCCCAGCATTTT. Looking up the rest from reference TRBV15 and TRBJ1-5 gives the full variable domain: DAMVIQNPRYQVTQFGKPVTLSCSQTLNHNVMYWYQQKSSQAPKLLFHYYDKDFNNEADTPDNFQSRRPNTSFCFLDIRSPGLGDTAMYLCATSRARGGQPQHFGDGTRLSIL.

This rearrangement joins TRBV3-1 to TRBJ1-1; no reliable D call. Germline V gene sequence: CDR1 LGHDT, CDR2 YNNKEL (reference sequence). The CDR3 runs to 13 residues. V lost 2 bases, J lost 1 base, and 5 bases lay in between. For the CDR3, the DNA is TGTGCCAGCAGCCAACTGTCGAACACTGAAGCTTTCTTT. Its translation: CASSQLSNTEAFF.

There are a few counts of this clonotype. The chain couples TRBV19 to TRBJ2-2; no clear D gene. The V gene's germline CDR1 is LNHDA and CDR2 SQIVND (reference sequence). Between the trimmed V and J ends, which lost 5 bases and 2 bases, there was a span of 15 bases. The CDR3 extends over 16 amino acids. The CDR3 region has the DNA TGTGCCAGTAGTCCTCGACGAGTTCTTAACACCGGGGAGCTGTTTTTT. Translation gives CASSPRRVLNTGELFF.

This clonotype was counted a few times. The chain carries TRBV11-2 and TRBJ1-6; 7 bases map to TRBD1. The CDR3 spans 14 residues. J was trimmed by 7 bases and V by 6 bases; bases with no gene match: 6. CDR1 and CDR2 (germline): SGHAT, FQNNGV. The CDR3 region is CASRKTGANSPLHF. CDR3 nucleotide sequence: TGTGCCAGCAGAAAAACAGGGGCCAATTCACCCCTCCACTTT.

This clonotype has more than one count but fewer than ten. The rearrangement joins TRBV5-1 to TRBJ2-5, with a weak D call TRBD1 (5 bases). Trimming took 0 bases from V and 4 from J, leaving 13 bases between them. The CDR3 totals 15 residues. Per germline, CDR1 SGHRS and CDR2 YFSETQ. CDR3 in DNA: TGCGCCAGCAGCTTGGTTCCAGGGTCGACAGAGACCCAGTACTTC. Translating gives CASSLVPGSTETQYF.

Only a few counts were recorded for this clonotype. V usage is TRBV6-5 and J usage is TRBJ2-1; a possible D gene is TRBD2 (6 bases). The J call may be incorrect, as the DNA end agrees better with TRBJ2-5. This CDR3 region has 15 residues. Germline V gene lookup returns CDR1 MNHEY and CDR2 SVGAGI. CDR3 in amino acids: CASSYSPGDWFSQYF. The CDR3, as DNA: TGTGCCAGCAGTTACTCTCCGGGGGATTGGTTTTCCCAGTACTTC.

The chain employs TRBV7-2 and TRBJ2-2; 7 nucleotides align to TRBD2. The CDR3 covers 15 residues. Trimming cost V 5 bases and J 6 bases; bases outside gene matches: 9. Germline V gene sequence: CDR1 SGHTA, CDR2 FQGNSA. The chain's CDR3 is CASSSGTLRAGELFF. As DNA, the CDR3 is TGTGCCAGCAGCAGCGGGACTCTCAGAGCCGGGGAGCTGTTTTTT.

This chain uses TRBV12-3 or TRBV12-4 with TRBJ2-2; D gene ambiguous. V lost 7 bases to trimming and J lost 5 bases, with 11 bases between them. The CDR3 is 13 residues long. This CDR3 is CASTSRQTGELFF. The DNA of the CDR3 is TGTGCCAGCACCAGTCGTCAAACCGGGGAGCTGTTTTTT.

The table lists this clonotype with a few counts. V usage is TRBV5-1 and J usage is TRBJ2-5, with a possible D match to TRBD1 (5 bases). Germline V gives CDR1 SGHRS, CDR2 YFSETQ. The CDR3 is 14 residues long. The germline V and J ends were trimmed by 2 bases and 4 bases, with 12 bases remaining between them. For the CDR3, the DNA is TGCGCCAGCAGCTTCCCAGGCCAGGGAGAGACCCAGTACTTC. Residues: CASSFPGQGETQYF.